These 20 T cell receptor beta chains originate from one sample sequenced in a study of brain T cells in children with intractable seizures. Sequenced by immunoSEQ multiplex PCR; TCRdb stores in-frame clones only, minus some. Here the sample spans tens of thousands of clones, about 90% being singletons. Here the sequenced sample was peripheral blood, taken at surgery. The receptors were sampled from a girl aged 2-15 years with Rasmussen encephalitis and intractable seizures.

This chain joins TRBV15 and TRBJ1-4; TRBD1 is a possible D gene (5 bases). The CDR3 extends over 13 amino acids. Germline CDR1 LNHNV, CDR2 YYDKDF (reference sequence). Trimming took 3 bases from V and 7 from J, leaving 9 bases between them. CDR3 protein: CATSRGLSEKLFF. The CDR3 coding sequence is TGTGCCACCAGCAGGGGGCTGAGTGAAAAACTGTTTTTT.

In this sample, this clone turned up once. The gene calls are TRBV11-2 and TRBJ2-7, with TRBD2 identical over 7 bases. The germline CDR1 and CDR2 sequences are SGHAT and FQNNGV. V was pared by 7 bases and J by 8 bases, with 8 bases of the junction left unmatched. CDR3 length: 12 amino acids. The DNA for the CDR3 is TGTGCCAGCACCTCCCGAGCGGGGAAGCAGTACTTC. Encoded protein: CASTSRAGKQYF.

The chain uses TRBV20-1 and TRBJ2-1; D call uncertain. The CDR3 has 12 amino acids. The V gene's germline CDR1 is DFQATT and CDR2 SNEGSKA (reference sequence). The V gene lost 3 bases and the J gene lost 8 bases, with 11 bases spanning the gap. Written as DNA, the CDR3 is TGCAGTGCTAGTGAACTAAGGGATGAGCAGTTCTTC. Translated, it gives CSASELRDEQFF.

This rearrangement joins TRBV11-2 to TRBJ2-2; possibly TRBD1 or TRBD2 for D (5 bases each). CDR1 and CDR2 (germline): SGHAT, FQNNGV. V was pared by 5 bases and J by 5 bases, with 18 bases between. The CDR3 has 16 amino acids. DNA for the CDR3: TGTGCCAGCAGCGAAGGGACGGAGTGGAGTACCGGGGAGCTGTTTTTT. This codes for CASSEGTEWSTGELFF.

The rearrangement uses TRBV2 and TRBJ1-6; no clear D gene. Trimming stripped 8 bases from V and 0 bases from J, with 11 bases between. The CDR3 extends over 15 amino acids. CDR1 and CDR2 (germline): SNHLY, FYNNEI. The CDR3 is CASLQTDSYNSPLHF. CDR3 DNA sequence: TGTGCCAGCCTTCAAACAGACTCCTATAATTCACCCCTCCACTTT.

The rearrangement joins TRBV6-5 to TRBJ2-1, with 11 nucleotides matching TRBD2. The J segment lost 8 bases and the V segment lost 5 bases, leaving 5 bases of the junction unmatched. Germline-derived CDR1 and CDR2 are MNHEY and SVGAGI. CDR3 length: 14 residues. The CDR3 protein is CASSRLAGGHEQFF. The CDR3 DNA is TGTGCCAGCAGTAGGCTAGCGGGAGGCCATGAGCAGTTCTTC.

Judged by abundance, this clone is medium-sized. This sequence joins TRBV7-9 and TRBJ2-1; a possible D gene is TRBD1 (5 bases). V dropped 5 bases and J dropped 4 bases, with 9 bases sitting between them. The V gene's germline CDR1 is SEHNR and CDR2 FQNEAQ (reference sequence). The length of the CDR3 is 13 residues. CDR3 protein: CASSDRQYNEQFF. The CDR3, as DNA: TGTGCCAGCAGCGATCGACAGTACAATGAGCAGTTCTTC.

V gene TRBV5-6 combines with J gene TRBJ2-3; 10 bases fit TRBD2. The length of the CDR3 is 15 residues. CDR1 SGHDT and CDR2 YYEEEE come from the germline V gene. V trimming: 0 bases; J trimming: 5 bases; junction bases outside the gene matches: 3. CDR3 sequence: CASSLEAGGQDTQYF. The CDR3 nucleotides are TGTGCCAGCAGCTTGGAAGCGGGGGGGCAAGATACGCAGTATTTT.

This clone was observed a single time. This chain links TRBV3-1 (or the pseudogene TRBV3-2) with TRBJ2-4, with D perhaps given as TRBD1 or TRBD2 (5 bases each). Germline V lookup: CDR1 LGHDT, CDR2 YNNKEL (reference sequence). This CDR3 has 15 amino acids. V lost 0 bases and J 9 bases, leaving 15 bases between the germline ends. CDR3 nucleotide sequence: TGTGCCAGCAGCCAAGAGGGGATGGGACGCGGCATTCAGTACTTC. It encodes CASSQEGMGRGIQYF.

The CDR3 region has the DNA TGTGCCAGCAGCTTAGCCCCCCGGGGAAGAAACACCATATATTTT. Translating it yields CASSLAPRGRNTIYF. J is TRBJ1-3 and V is TRBV7-9; D ambiguous. Germline CDR1 SEHNR, CDR2 FQNEAQ (reference sequence). This CDR3 is 15 amino acids long. The V end lost 0 bases, the J end lost 5 bases, and 11 bases lay between the germline ends.

Only a few counts were recorded for this clone. This chain links TRBV19 with TRBJ1-5; 7 nucleotides match TRBD1. The length of the CDR3 is 14 residues. V dropped 6 bases and J dropped 5; count of bases not matched to a gene: 7. Germline CDR1 LNHDA, CDR2 SQIVND (reference sequence). The CDR3 nucleotides are TGTGCCAGTAGAACAGGGGAGTGGGATCAGCCCCAGCATTTT. This gives the protein CASRTGEWDQPQHF.

The V gene is TRBV4-1, the J gene TRBJ2-7, with D possibly TRBD1 on 6 matching bases. Trimming left V 3 bases short and J 6 bases short, with 15 bases between. This CDR3 has 14 residues. Per the germline V gene, CDR1 is MGHRA and CDR2 is YSYEKL. The chain's CDR3 is CASSHRTEYSEQYF. The CDR3 coding sequence is TGCGCCAGCAGCCATCGGACAGAATACTCCGAGCAGTACTTC.

This clone was counted once. The chain carries TRBV5-4 and TRBJ2-1; 10 positions match TRBD1. CDR3 length: 15 residues. CDR1 and CDR2 from the germline V gene are SGHNT and YYREEE (reference sequence). The V and J ends lost 4 bases and 6 bases, in that order; junction bases with no gene match: 7. Written as DNA, the CDR3 is TGTGCCAGCAGCGGTCGACAGGGGGCAGGCAATGAGCAGTTCTTC. Translated: CASSGRQGAGNEQFF.

The chain employs TRBV29-1 and TRBJ2-7; TRBD2 agrees at 11 bases. Germline V gene data show CDR1 as SQVTM and CDR2 as ANQGSEA. V shed 7 bases and J 7 bases; nucleotides not matched to a gene: 9. The CDR3 is 13 residues long. The DNA of the CDR3 is TGCAGCGGGGGGACTAGCGGTCTCGGGGAGCAGTACTTC. It is translated as CSGGTSGLGEQYF.

The chain recombines TRBV29-1 with TRBJ2-7; TRBD1 matches at 8 bases. Trimming removed 6 bases from V and 0 bases from J; junction bases left unmatched: 7. The CDR3 covers 14 residues. The germline gives CDR1 SQVTM, CDR2 ANQGSEA. The CDR3 DNA reads as TGCAGCGTCGTCGGACAGGGCAGCTCCTACGAGCAGTACTTC. Translated: CSVVGQGSSYEQYF.

This sequence joins TRBV6-5 and TRBJ1-1, with D uncertain. Germline-derived CDR1 and CDR2 are MNHEY and SVGAGI. The germline V and J ends were trimmed by 0 bases and 5 bases, with 13 bases remaining between them. The CDR3 contains 15 residues. For the CDR3, the DNA is TGTGCCAGCAGTTACTCGTCGTCTGTTGGGACTGAAGCTTTCTTT. Residues: CASSYSSSVGTEAFF.

The J gene is TRBJ2-1, the V gene TRBV6-5; weak D call: TRBD2 (5 bases). V lost 4 bases and J 6 bases, leaving 10 bases between the germline ends. This CDR3 region has 13 residues. CDR1 is MNHEY, CDR2 SVGAGI, per germline. CDR3 sequence reads: CASSSGVGNEQFF. DNA of the CDR3: TGTGCCAGCAGTTCCGGGGTAGGCAATGAGCAGTTCTTC.

The sample holds a few counts of this clone. The chain uses TRBV24-1 and TRBJ1-2; a weak D match, TRBD1 (5 bases). The CDR3 spans 14 residues. V was cut by 3 bases and J by 3 bases, with 10 bases left in between. Germline V gene sequence: CDR1 KGHDR, CDR2 SFDVKD. CDR3 bases: TGTGCCACCAGTGATGAGGGACTGTACTATGGCTACACCTTC. Its translation is CATSDEGLYYGYTF.

The V call is TRBV23-1, the J call TRBJ1-1; a possible D gene is TRBD1 (5 bases). TRBV23-1 is an ORF, with its function uncertain. Trimming removed 3 bases from V and 1 base from J, with 18 bases in between. The CDR3 spans 17 residues. The DNA of the CDR3 is TGCGCCAGCAGTCATGTAGAGCCGCTTAGGGGGAACACTGAAGCTTTCTTT. It codes for CASSHVEPLRGNTEAFF.

Only one count was recorded for this clone. The rearrangement joins TRBV5-4 to TRBJ2-5; D ambiguous. V was shortened by 3 bases and J by 7 bases, with 13 bases between the two germline ends. Germline-derived CDR1 and CDR2 are SGHNT and YYREEE (reference sequence). This CDR3 is built from 13 residues. The CDR3 sequence: CASSSSLTGTQYF. CDR3 nucleotides: TGTGCCAGCAGCTCAAGCCTCACGGGGACCCAGTACTTC.